This passage covers 28 T cell receptor beta chains from one sample sequenced in a study of blood T cells in healthy people across ages. Together with a sample-barcoded 5' primer, a J-beta primer mix was included in a second PCR lasting about 6 to 11 cycles. TCRdb called the 5' RACE reads again in MiXCR, with one record for every CDR3 protein. Among 1.8 million or so distinct CDR3 sequences listed, approximately 40% were seen once. Input material: blood. The receptors were gathered from a human donor in good health.

The rearrangement uses TRBV7-2 and TRBJ1-4, with D perhaps TRBD1 (5 bases). Germline V gene lookup returns CDR1 SGHTA and CDR2 FQGNSA. Trimming took 1 base from V and 7 from J, leaving 16 bases between them. CDR3 length equals 16 residues. CDR3 nucleotides: TGTGCCAGCAGCTTAGGCCGGGTAGGGGTCGGTGAAAAACTGTTTTTT. The encoded protein is CASSLGRVGVGEKLFF. Looking up the rest from reference TRBV7-2 and TRBJ1-4 gives the full variable domain: GAGVSQSPSNKVTEKGKDVELRCDPISGHTALYWYRQSLGQGLEFLIYFQGNSAPDKSGLPSDRFSAERTGGSVSTLTIQRTQQEDSAVYLCASSLGRVGVGEKLFFGSGTQLSVL.

The chain recombines TRBV7-2 with TRBJ2-4; TRBD1 matches at 10 bases. The last part of the DNA fits TRBJ2-7 better; the J call may be wrong. Looked up from germline, CDR1 is SGHTA and CDR2 is FQGNSA. The CDR3 loop spans 15 amino acids. CDR3 loop: CASRQTGGPYYEQYF. The CDR3, as DNA: TGTGCCAGCAGGCAGACAGGGGGCCCATACTACGAGCAGTACTTC.

This clonotype occurred many times. This chain joins TRBV4-3 and TRBJ2-7; D uncertain. There are 16 residues in the CDR3. Trimming removed 0 bases at V and 5 bases at J, with 17 bases between. Germline CDR1 reads LGHNA; CDR2 reads YSLEER. CDR3 region: CASSQDWTAPLDEQYF. The CDR3 nucleotides are TGCGCCAGCAGCCAAGATTGGACGGCCCCTCTGGACGAGCAGTACTTC.

In its sample, this clonotype was seen a few times. The chain employs TRBV6-5 and TRBJ2-1; 10 bases match TRBD1. Germline V gene data show CDR1 as MNHEY and CDR2 as SVGAGI. This CDR3 is 15 amino acids long. With V trimmed by 6 bases and J by 12 bases, 14 bases remained unmatched. The CDR3 nucleotides read TGTGCCAGCAGGACCGGGACAGGGGATACAATGGGGCAGTTCTTC. Protein: CASRTGTGDTMGQFF.

This clonotype was counted between two and nine times. The V and J genes are TRBV4-3 and TRBJ2-5, with 10 bases matching TRBD1. This CDR3 region has 19 residues. With 0 bases clipped from V and 3 bases from J, the junction kept 13 bases outside the gene matches. The germline gives CDR1 LGHNA, CDR2 YSLEER. The CDR3: CASSQEVPPTGGIKETQYF. As DNA, the CDR3 is TGCGCCAGCAGCCAAGAAGTTCCCCCGACAGGGGGCATTAAAGAGACCCAGTACTTC.

This chain uses TRBV7-8 with TRBJ1-5; perhaps TRBD1 as D (6 bases). V was trimmed by 1 base and J by 4 bases, leaving 11 bases between them. This CDR3 spans 15 amino acids. Germline-derived CDR1 and CDR2 are SGHVS and FQNEAQ. CDR3 residues: CASSLEFQGNQPQHF. DNA of the CDR3: TGTGCCAGCAGCTTAGAATTTCAGGGGAATCAGCCCCAGCATTTT.

The chain carries TRBV5-5 and TRBJ1-2; D gene ambiguous. The germline CDR1 and CDR2 sequences are SGHKS and YYEKEE (reference sequence). The CDR3 sequence is 14 residues long. V lost 5 bases and J lost 5, with 16 bases in between. The CDR3 loop is CASSPSARAYGYTF. The CDR3 nucleotides are TGTGCCAGCAGTCCCAGCGCGCGTGCGTATGGCTACACCTTC.

The chain joins TRBV10-2 to TRBJ1-1; D possibly corresponds to TRBD1 (5 bases). Germline V CDR1 and CDR2: WSHSY, SAAADI. The V and J ends lost 2 bases and 1 base respectively, with 14 bases between them. The CDR3 extends over 16 amino acids. CDR3 bases: TGCGCCAGCAGTGAGGTGGGAGGGAGGGGGAACACTGAAGCTTTCTTT. It codes for CASSEVGGRGNTEAFF.

A word on this clonotype: One junction end does not reproduce the germline sequence, and a read error may be involved. The chain employs TRBV5-1 and TRBJ2-3, with a possible D match to TRBD1 (6 bases). The CDR3 loop spans 14 amino acids. CDR1 is SGHRS, CDR2 YFSETQ, per germline. The CDR3 loop is CASSLWGQSDMQYF. Here the CDR3 DNA reads TGCGCCAGCAGCTTGTGGGGGCAGTCAGATATGCAGTATTTT.

This rearrangement joins TRBV24-1 to TRBJ2-3, with a tentative D call TRBD1 (5 bases). CDR3 length equals 15 residues. CDR1 is KGHDR and CDR2 is SFDVKD in the germline V gene. V was trimmed by 6 bases and J by 1 base, leaving 13 bases between them. This CDR3 is CATSRQGGGTDTQYF. For the CDR3, the DNA is TGTGCCACCAGTCGTCAGGGTGGCGGCACAGATACGCAGTATTTT.

This clonotype was detected once. A much bigger clone sits one base away, suggesting this may be a read error. The genes are TRBV29-1 and TRBJ2-7, with 7 bases that match TRBD1. The J call may be in error: the DNA end matches TRBJ2-5 better. CDR1 is SQVTM, CDR2 ANQGSEA, per germline. The CDR3 consists of 13 residues. The DNA for the CDR3 is TGCGGCGTCCAGTCTGGGACAGAAGAGACCCAGTACTTC. It specifies CGVQSGTEETQYF.

This chain links TRBV4-2 with TRBJ2-5, with D hard to call. Germline V gene sequence: CDR1 LGHNA, CDR2 YNFKEQ. V was clipped by 0 bases and J by 5 bases, with 16 bases between them. The CDR3 loop spans 16 amino acids. The CDR3 DNA reads TGTGCCAGCAGCCAAGATCCCTCATGGTACGGGGAGACCCAGTACTTC. Translating it yields CASSQDPSWYGETQYF.

J is TRBJ2-4 and V is TRBV20-1, with TRBD2 matching over 10 bases. With the DNA end fitting TRBJ2-7 better, the J assignment may be wrong. The CDR3 loop spans 13 amino acids. Germline V gene sequence: CDR1 DFQATT, CDR2 SNEGSKA (reference sequence). The DNA of the CDR3 is TGCAGTGCTAGAAAGACTAGCGGGTACGAGCAGTACTTC. This encodes CSARKTSGYEQYF.

The chain uses TRBV4-3 and TRBJ1-2, with D uncertain. The germline V gene encodes CDR1 LGHNA and CDR2 YSLEER. With 3 bases removed from V and 7 bases from J, the gap between germline ends came to 12 bases. This CDR3 is 13 amino acids long. The CDR3 DNA follows: TGCGCCAGCAGCCAGGGCAGGCACCTTGGCTACACCTTC. Amino acids: CASSQGRHLGYTF.

J is TRBJ2-3 and V is TRBV4-1; D unclear. V lost 1 base and J 14 bases, leaving 16 bases between the germline ends. Germline V gene data show CDR1 as MGHRA and CDR2 as YSYEKL. CDR3 length: 13 amino acids. CDR3 sequence reads: CASSQGVAFLRYF. The CDR3 DNA reads as TGCGCCAGCAGCCAAGGGGTCGCGTTTCTTCGGTATTTT.

This clonotype has just a few counts. J is TRBJ2-1 and V is TRBV2, with D possibly being TRBD1 (5 bases). The V gene lost 11 bases and the J gene lost 0 bases, with 17 bases spanning the gap. This CDR3 spans 15 amino acids. The germline V gene encodes CDR1 SNHLY and CDR2 FYNNEI. The CDR3 spells CALRWQGSSYNEQFF. CDR3 bases: TGTGCCCTCAGGTGGCAGGGAAGCTCCTACAATGAGCAGTTCTTC.

V gene TRBV29-1 combines with J gene TRBJ2-2; 7 bases line up with TRBD1. Per germline, CDR1 SQVTM and CDR2 ANQGSEA. CDR3 size: 16 residues. With V trimmed by 4 bases and J by 6 bases, 14 bases remained unmatched. DNA for the CDR3: TGCAGCGTTGTAGGTTTGGGGACAGTTGGAGCCGGGGAGCTGTTTTTT. It yields the protein CSVVGLGTVGAGELFF.

This clonotype was observed a few times. The chain employs TRBV27 and TRBJ2-1, with 9 bases identical to TRBD2. CDR3 length: 17 amino acids. Germline CDR1 MNHEY, CDR2 SMNVEV (reference sequence). Trimming cost V 3 bases and J 4 bases; bases outside gene matches: 10. CDR3 DNA sequence: TGTGCCAGCAGTTTTCGGGGCGGGGGGGAGCCTTACAATGAGCAGTTCTTC. Translation gives CASSFRGGGEPYNEQFF.

This clonotype was detected a few times. This chain joins TRBV3-1 and TRBJ2-6; D is possibly TRBD2 (6 bases). The germline CDR1 and CDR2 sequences are LGHDT and YNNKEL (reference sequence). The CDR3 extends over 17 amino acids. Between the trimmed V and J ends, which lost 0 bases and 0 bases, there was a span of 9 bases. CDR3 region: CASSQDTSFSGANVLTF. CDR3 DNA: TGTGCCAGCAGCCAAGACACTAGCTTCTCTGGGGCCAACGTCCTGACTTTC.

This clonotype turned up a few times. V usage is TRBV7-3 and J usage is TRBJ1-1; D is ambiguous. Germline CDR1 and CDR2: SGHTA and FQGTGA. CDR3 length equals 13 residues. V lost 4 bases and J 4 bases, leaving 10 bases between the germline ends. The CDR3 reads CASSSQSGTEAFF. Written as DNA, the CDR3 is TGTGCCAGCAGCTCCCAGTCGGGCACTGAAGCTTTCTTT.

J is TRBJ1-1 and V is TRBV13, with D perhaps matching TRBD1 (5 bases). Trimming pared 4 bases from V and 1 base from J, leaving 10 bases between. The CDR3 has 14 residues. Germline CDR1 PRHDT, CDR2 FYEKMQ (reference sequence). DNA of the CDR3: TGTGCCAGCAGCTCCCTAGACAGGAACACTGAAGCTTTCTTT. The encoded protein is CASSSLDRNTEAFF.

With respect to this clonotype: The junction and the germline gene differ at one end; a read error may be behind it. The rearrangement uses TRBV25-1 and TRBJ2-3; no clear D. CDR3 length: 14 amino acids. Germline V gene data show CDR1 as MGHDK and CDR2 as SYGVNS. The CDR3: CASSEYMATDTRYF. DNA of the CDR3: TGTGCCAGCAGTGAATATATGGCCACAGATACGCGGTATTTT.

This clonotype was detected only a few times. The rearrangement joins TRBV5-1 to TRBJ2-1; 12 bases agree with TRBD1. V was pared by 4 bases and J by 8 bases, with 4 bases of the junction left unmatched. The CDR3 runs to 14 residues. CDR1 and CDR2 (germline): SGHRS, YFSETQ. CDR3 nucleotide sequence: TGCGCCAGCAGCGAGGGGACAGGGGGCCATGAGCAGTTCTTC. As protein: CASSEGTGGHEQFF.

This clonotype turned up a few times. A read error may account for a junction end that differs from germline. The V and J genes are TRBV6-6 and TRBJ1-2, with 9 bases fitting TRBD1. CDR3 size: 14 residues. In germline, CDR1 is MNHNY, CDR2 SVGAGI (reference sequence). This CDR3 reads CVSSYRGLSYGYTF. In DNA, the CDR3 is TGTGTCAGCAGTTACAGGGGGCTTAGCTATGGCTACACCTTC.

The chain combines TRBV5-1 with TRBJ2-5; D is unclear. V was pared by 4 bases and J by 4 bases, with 14 bases between. The V gene's germline CDR1 is SGHRS and CDR2 YFSETQ. The CDR3 is made up of 14 amino acids. The chain's CDR3 is CASSLDQRGETQYF. The CDR3 nucleotides are TGCGCCAGCAGCCTGGACCAGAGAGGAGAGACCCAGTACTTC. Full variable domain (outside the CDR3, taken from reference TRBV5-1 and TRBJ2-5): KAGVTQTPRYLIKTRGQQVTLSCSPISGHRSVSWYQQTPGQGLQFLFEYFSETQRNKGNFPGRFSGRQFSNSRSEMNVSTLELGDSALYLCASSLDQRGETQYFGPGTRLLVL.

In its sample, this clonotype was seen once. This chain joins TRBV7-2 and TRBJ2-5; D unclear. Germline V gene sequence: CDR1 SGHTA, CDR2 FQGNSA. The V end lost 3 bases, the J end lost 5 bases, and 13 bases lay between the germline ends. The CDR3 loop spans 14 amino acids. The DNA for the CDR3 is TGTGCCAGCAGCTTTAGATCTGGGTTCGAGACCCAGTACTTC. Amino acid sequence: CASSFRSGFETQYF.

Notes on this clonotype: This may stem from a read error, because a much larger clone lies one nucleotide away. The chain uses TRBV6-2 or TRBV6-3 and TRBJ2-7; D is unresolved. The CDR3 has 13 amino acids. Trimming left V 1 base short and J 0 bases short, with 4 bases between. Germline lookup yields CDR1 MNHEY and CDR2 SVGEGT. CDR3 sequence: CASSYFSSYEQYF. The CDR3, as DNA: TGTGCCAGCAGTTACTTTAGCTCCTACGAGCAGTACTTC.

With regard to this clonotype: One junction end disagrees with the germline gene, perhaps due to a read error. CDR3 loop: CAGSQENTEAFF. The DNA of the CDR3 is TGCGCCGGCAGTCAAGAGAACACTGAAGCTTTCTTT. V usage is TRBV6-2 or TRBV6-3 and J usage is TRBJ1-1; D is unresolved. The length of the CDR3 is 12 residues. Germline CDR1 and CDR2: MNHEY and SVGEGT.